This TCR beta chain was profiled in a study of Ad26.COV2.S vaccination and SARS-CoV-2 variants. As for the study in general: Ad26.COV2.S was injected intramuscularly once or twice, 56 days apart. Study-wide results and caveats: Assessments of TCR breadth and depth may have underestimated the total T cell responses.

Turning to this clone: Its target is unknown.

Stated treatment: 15 to 20 received Ad26.COV2.S at low or high dose, single or two shots; roughly five received placebo; per-sample allocation not given. Samples came from day 63 after the first vaccine or placebo injection. Using immunoSEQ multiplex PCR, the repertoire was profiled, and TCRdb retains in-frame clones only, with some absent. The table lists 350,000 to 400,000 clones, approximately 90% of them singletons. Trimming left V 6 bases short and J 5 bases short, with 7 bases between. The CDR3 spans 11 residues. The TCR originated in a person between 18 and 65 years old who received the Ad26.COV2.S COVID-19 vaccine or a placebo. This sample comprised peripheral blood, obtained in a trial of Ad26.COV2.S vaccine versus placebo. The V gene is TRBV12-3 or TRBV12-4, the J gene TRBJ2-5; D not resolved. The CDR3 DNA reads as TGTGCCAGCAGCATAGGGGAGACCCAGTACTTC. The encoded protein is CASSIGETQYF.